This T cell receptor beta chain originates from a study of blood T cell repertoires in COVID-19. About the research overall: Acute and convalescent COVID-19 samples came from the United States, Italy and Spain. Nucleic acid was either cDNA or gDNA, and it came from T cells, B-cell-depleted T cells, or PBMCs.

CDR3 size: 16 residues. J lost 7 bases, V lost 5 bases, and 11 bases had no gene match. CDR1 is SEHNR and CDR2 is FQNEAQ in the germline V gene (reference sequence). Authors' processing steps: Reference gene primer amplification gave estimated nucleated cell counts. Profiling relied on immunoSEQ multiplex PCR, and the TCRdb table lists in-frame clones only, not all of them. The V and J calls and clone size come from that table; D and trimming were worked out from the DNA. This sample has under 200,000 clones, with about 82% found just once. The sequencing sample was made of peripheral blood. V is TRBV7-9 and J is TRBJ2-1; 10 nucleotides agree with TRBD1. The receptor comes from a man between 65 and 80 years old with active or convalescent COVID-19. DNA of the CDR3: TGTGCCAGCAGCCCTGGGACAGGGGACGAGGGGAATGAGCAGTTCTTC. It encodes CASSPGTGDEGNEQFF.